This T cell receptor beta chain was documented in a study of tumour-infiltrating T cells in Burkitt lymphoma. In the study overall: Productive clonality predicted overall and progression-free survival.

Method: immunoSEQ multiplex PCR; TCRdb's copy keeps in-frame clones and lacks some. The sample consists of 4,000 to 6,000 clones, approximately 10% of them appearing once. The material sequenced was tumor tissue. The clonotype originates from a human donor with diffuse large B-cell lymphoma.

In DNA form, the CDR3 reads TGTGCCAGCAGTGGAGGACTAGCGGGGGGATCAGATACGCAGTATTTT. Its protein is CASSGGLAGGSDTQYF. This chain joins TRBV2 and TRBJ2-3; TRBD2 matches at 14 bases. CDR3 length equals 16 residues. The ends lost 4 bases at V and 4 bases at J; junction bases unmatched: 4. Germline V gene sequence: CDR1 SNHLY, CDR2 FYNNEI.